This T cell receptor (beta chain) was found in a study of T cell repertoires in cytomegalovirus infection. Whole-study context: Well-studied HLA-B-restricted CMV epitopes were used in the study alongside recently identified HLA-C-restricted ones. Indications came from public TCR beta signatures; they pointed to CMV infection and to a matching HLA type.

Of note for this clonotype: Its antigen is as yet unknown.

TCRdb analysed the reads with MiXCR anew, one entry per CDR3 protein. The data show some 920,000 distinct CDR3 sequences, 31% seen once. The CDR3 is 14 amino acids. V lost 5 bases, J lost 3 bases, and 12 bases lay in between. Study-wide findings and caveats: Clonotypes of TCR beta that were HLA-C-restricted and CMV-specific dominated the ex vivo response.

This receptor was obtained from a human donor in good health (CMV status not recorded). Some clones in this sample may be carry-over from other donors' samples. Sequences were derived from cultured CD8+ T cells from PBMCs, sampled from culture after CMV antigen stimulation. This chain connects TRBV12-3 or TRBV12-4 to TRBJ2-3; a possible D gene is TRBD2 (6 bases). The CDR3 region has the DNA TGTGCCAGCAGTCCGACTAGACCGACAGATACGCAGTATTTT. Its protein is CASSPTRPTDTQYF.